These T cell receptor beta chains were read from a single sample in a study of patients and donors after allogeneic stem cell transplantation. TCRdb fed the RT-PCR reads into MiXCR, producing one record per CDR3 protein. The sample has about 160,000 distinct CDR3 sequences, more than 20% seen once; the top ten hold roughly a quarter. Sequences were obtained from blood, either unsorted or a sorted T cell fraction (not recorded which). The source of these receptors is a human donor who was either an allogeneic HSCT recipient or a stem cell or donor lymphocyte infusion donor (not recorded which). It is not recorded whose cells these are; they may come from a transplant donor. Both conserved end residues are part of each CDR3. A D gene is named only where the DNA matches it firmly. Clone sizes are given selectively: once, few, many, or a class where the clone is expanded.

v_gene: TRBV12-3/TRBV12-4; d_gene: -; j_gene: TRBJ2-1; abundance: few; CDR3nt: TGTGCCAGCAGTTCCACCAGGGACACCGGTTGTGTCTTC; CDR3aa: CASSSTRDTGCVF
v_gene: TRBV6-5; d_gene: TRBD1; j_gene: TRBJ1-4; abundance: -; CDR3nt: TGTACCAGCAGTTACGGCGGACAGGGGACAACTAATGAAAAACTGTTTTTT; CDR3aa: CTSSYGGQGTTNEKLFF
v_gene: TRBV4-1; d_gene: -; j_gene: TRBJ1-4; abundance: -; CDR3nt: TGCGCCAGCAGCCAAGGGCCGGACAGATATAATGAAAAACTGTTTTTT; CDR3aa: CASSQGPDRYNEKLFF
v_gene: TRBV6-1; d_gene: -; j_gene: TRBJ1-1; abundance: few; CDR3nt: TGTGCCAGCAGTGAAATAAGGACAGCGAATACTGAAGCTTTCTTT; CDR3aa: CASSEIRTANTEAFF
v_gene: TRBV6-6; d_gene: -; j_gene: TRBJ2-5; abundance: -; CDR3nt: TGTGCCAGCAGCAAGTCTCCCTCGGAGGAGACCCAGTACTTC; CDR3aa: CASSKSPSEETQYF
v_gene: TRBV5-1; d_gene: TRBD2; j_gene: TRBJ2-7; abundance: few; CDR3nt: TGCGCCAGCAGCTTGGCCGCAGGACTAGCGGACTACGAGCAGTACTTC; CDR3aa: CASSLAAGLADYEQYF
v_gene: TRBV9; d_gene: TRBD2; j_gene: TRBJ2-3; abundance: -; CDR3nt: TGTGCCAGCAGCGTAACCCAGTTACGAGCGGGGGGGAAAGATACGCAGTATTTT; CDR3aa: CASSVTQLRAGGKDTQYF
v_gene: TRBV13; d_gene: TRBD1; j_gene: TRBJ2-1; abundance: few; CDR3nt: TGTGCCAGCAGCTTGGGGGACAGCTACAATGAGCAGTTCTTC; CDR3aa: CASSLGDSYNEQFF
v_gene: TRBV9; d_gene: -; j_gene: TRBJ2-7; abundance: -; CDR3nt: TGTGCCAGCTCAGCCTCAGGGGTACCTAACGAGCAGTACTTC; CDR3aa: CASSASGVPNEQYF
v_gene: TRBV12-3/TRBV12-4; d_gene: -; j_gene: TRBJ1-5; abundance: -; CDR3nt: TGTGCCAGCAGAAACCGGGATAGCAATCAGCCCCAGCATTTT; CDR3aa: CASRNRDSNQPQHF
v_gene: TRBV12-3/TRBV12-4; d_gene: -; j_gene: TRBJ2-7; abundance: few; CDR3nt: TGTGCCAGCAGTCACGGACACCCGTACGAGCAGTACTTC; CDR3aa: CASSHGHPYEQYF
v_gene: TRBV4-1; d_gene: -; j_gene: TRBJ1-1; abundance: -; CDR3nt: TGCGCCAGCAGCCATTCGAGGCGGTTGAAGAACACTGAAGCTTTCTTT; CDR3aa: CASSHSRRLKNTEAFF
v_gene: TRBV29-1; d_gene: -; j_gene: TRBJ1-1; abundance: -; CDR3nt: TGCAGCGTCCCTTTAGGCCCCTCTGAAGCTTTCTTT; CDR3aa: CSVPLGPSEAFF
v_gene: TRBV12-3/TRBV12-4; d_gene: -; j_gene: TRBJ2-7; abundance: many; CDR3nt: TGTGCCAGCAGTTTAGGACTATCCTACGAGCAGTACTTC; CDR3aa: CASSLGLSYEQYF
v_gene: TRBV20-1; d_gene: -; j_gene: TRBJ2-1; abundance: -; CDR3nt: TGCAGCGTGGTTTTTTTAGGTCCCACCTACAATGAGCAGTTCTTC; CDR3aa: CSVVFLGPTYNEQFF
v_gene: TRBV7-9; d_gene: -; j_gene: TRBJ2-1; abundance: -; CDR3nt: TGTGCCAGCAGTCCCAAGGGGGGTACGTACAATGAGCAGTTCTTC; CDR3aa: CASSPKGGTYNEQFF
v_gene: TRBV12-3/TRBV12-4; d_gene: TRBD1; j_gene: TRBJ1-1; abundance: few; CDR3nt: TGTGCCAGCCAACAGGGGATCGTAGCTTTCTTT; CDR3aa: CASQQGIVAFF
v_gene: TRBV29-1; d_gene: TRBD1; j_gene: TRBJ2-1; abundance: -; CDR3nt: TGCAGCGTGACAGGGGGTACTTACAATGAGCAGTTCTTC; CDR3aa: CSVTGGTYNEQFF
v_gene: TRBV2; d_gene: -; j_gene: TRBJ1-1; abundance: -; CDR3nt: TGTGCCAGCAGCCCCGAGGCCCGACGGACTGAAGCTTTCTTT; CDR3aa: CASSPEARRTEAFF
v_gene: TRBV5-5; d_gene: TRBD2; j_gene: TRBJ2-7; abundance: -; CDR3nt: TGTGCCAGCAGCCCGGTGAGCGGGGGACTATCTTACGAGCAGTACTTC; CDR3aa: CASSPVSGGLSYEQYF
v_gene: TRBV7-9; d_gene: -; j_gene: TRBJ1-4; abundance: -; CDR3nt: TGTGCCAGCAGCCCCTGGGACCTACAAGGACCGAATGAAAAACTGTTTTTT; CDR3aa: CASSPWDLQGPNEKLFF
v_gene: TRBV11-1; d_gene: TRBD1; j_gene: TRBJ1-2; abundance: few; CDR3nt: TGTGCCAGCAGCACGGACAGGGGTTTGGGCAACTATGGCTACACCTTC; CDR3aa: CASSTDRGLGNYGYTF
v_gene: TRBV6-2/TRBV6-3; d_gene: -; j_gene: TRBJ1-2; abundance: few; CDR3nt: TGTGCCAGCAGTTATGCCTGGTCCGGCTACACCTTC; CDR3aa: CASSYAWSGYTF
v_gene: TRBV4-3; d_gene: -; j_gene: TRBJ1-2; abundance: -; CDR3nt: TGCGCCAGCAGCCAAGATCCGGGCAGGGGCCTTCCACCCTATGGCTACACCTTC; CDR3aa: CASSQDPGRGLPPYGYTF
v_gene: TRBV20-1; d_gene: TRBD2; j_gene: TRBJ2-1; abundance: -; CDR3nt: TGCAGTGCTCCTCCCTCCCTTGCGGGGGGGCCCTATGAGCAGTTCTTC; CDR3aa: CSAPPSLAGGPYEQFF
v_gene: TRBV4-2; d_gene: -; j_gene: TRBJ2-3; abundance: -; CDR3nt: TGTGCCAGCAGCCAAGATTGGCCTACCCGGAATACGCAGTATTTT; CDR3aa: CASSQDWPTRNTQYF
v_gene: TRBV11-3; d_gene: -; j_gene: TRBJ2-2; abundance: few; CDR3nt: TGTGCCAGCAGCTTAGGGGGCACCGGGGAGCTGTTTTTT; CDR3aa: CASSLGGTGELFF
v_gene: TRBV6-5; d_gene: -; j_gene: TRBJ2-1; abundance: -; CDR3nt: TGTGCCAGCAGCCTGAACGTCCCCGATGAGCAGTTCTTC; CDR3aa: CASSLNVPDEQFF
v_gene: TRBV6-5; d_gene: TRBD2; j_gene: TRBJ2-2; abundance: -; CDR3nt: TGTGCCAGCAGTGAAAGCGGGGTCGGGGAGCTGTTTTTT; CDR3aa: CASSESGVGELFF